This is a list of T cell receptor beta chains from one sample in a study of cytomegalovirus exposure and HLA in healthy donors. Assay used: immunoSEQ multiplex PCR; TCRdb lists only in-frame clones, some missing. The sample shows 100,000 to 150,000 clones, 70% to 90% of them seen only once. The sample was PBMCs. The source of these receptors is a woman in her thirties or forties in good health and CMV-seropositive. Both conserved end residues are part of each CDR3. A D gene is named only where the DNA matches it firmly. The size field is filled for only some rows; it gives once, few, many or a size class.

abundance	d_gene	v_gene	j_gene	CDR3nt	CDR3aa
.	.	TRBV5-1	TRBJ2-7	TGCGCCAGCAGCCCCGCTGGGAGGAACGAGCAGTACTTC	CASSPAGRNEQYF
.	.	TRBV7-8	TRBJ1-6	TGTGCCAGCAGCTTAGTTCAGGGCGCGAATTCACCCCTCCACTTT	CASSLVQGANSPLHF
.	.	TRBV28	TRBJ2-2	TGTGCCAGCAGTCAACAGGGCTTAAACACCGGGGAGCTGTTTTTT	CASSQQGLNTGELFF
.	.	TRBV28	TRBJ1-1	TGTGCCAGCAGGTTCGGACAGCCAGCGGGAGGGAACACTGAAGCTTTCTTT	CASRFGQPAGGNTEAFF
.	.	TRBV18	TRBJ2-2	TGTGCCAGCTCACAAACCGGGGGGAACACCGGGGAGCTGTTTTTT	CASSQTGGNTGELFF
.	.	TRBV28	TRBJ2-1	TGTGCCAGCAGTTTAGGGGGTAGCGGTGAGCAGTTCTTC	CASSLGGSGEQFF
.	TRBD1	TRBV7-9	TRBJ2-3	TGTGCCAGCAGCTTAAAATGGCAAGGACAGGGAACAGATACGCAGTATTTT	CASSLKWQGQGTDTQYF
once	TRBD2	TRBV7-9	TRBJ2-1	TGTGCCAGCAGCTTACCCCTAGTCGGACTAGCTTACAATGAGCAGTTCTTC	CASSLPLVGLAYNEQFF
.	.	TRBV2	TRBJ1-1	TGTGCCAGCAGGACAGTGAGCACTGAAGCTTTCTTT	CASRTVSTEAFF
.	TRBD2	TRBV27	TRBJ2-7	TGTGCCAGCAGTTTAGGCGGGGGGCCCTACGAGCAGTACTTC	CASSLGGGPYEQYF
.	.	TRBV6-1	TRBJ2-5	TGTGCCAGCAGTACATTAACAGGGCAAGAGACCCAGTACTTC	CASSTLTGQETQYF
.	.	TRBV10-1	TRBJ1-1	TGCGCCAGCAGTGAGTACCGGGGGGCTGAAGCTTTCTTT	CASSEYRGAEAFF
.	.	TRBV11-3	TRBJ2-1	TGTGCCAGCAGTCCGAAGGAGGGAACAGGGGTCAATGAGCAGTTCTTC	CASSPKEGTGVNEQFF
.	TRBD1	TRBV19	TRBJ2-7	TGTGCCAGTAGTGCCGGGACAGGGGGATTTGGTTACGAGCAGTACTTC	CASSAGTGGFGYEQYF
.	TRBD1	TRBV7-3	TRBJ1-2	TGTGCCAGCAGCCCCGGGACAGTTTATGGCTACACCTTC	CASSPGTVYGYTF
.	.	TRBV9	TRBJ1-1	TGTGCCAGCAGCGCTCACAGGGAGGGTAGCACTGAAGCTTTCTTT	CASSAHREGSTEAFF
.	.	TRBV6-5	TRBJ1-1	TGTGCCAGCAGTTACAATACTCCGACAGCGAGCACTGAAGCTTTCTTT	CASSYNTPTASTEAFF
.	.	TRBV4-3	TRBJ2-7	TGCGCCAGCAGCCAAGATAGAGGAAACTACGAGCAGTACTTC	CASSQDRGNYEQYF
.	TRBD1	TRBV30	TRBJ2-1	TGTGCCTGGATTGGGGACAGGGGGGGTGAGCAGTTCTTC	CAWIGDRGGEQFF
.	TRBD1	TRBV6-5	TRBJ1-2	TGTGCCAGCAGGGAGGGACAGGGGGCGATCTATGGCTACACCTTC	CASREGQGAIYGYTF
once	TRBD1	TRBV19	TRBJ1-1	TGTGCCAGCTACTCAGGGGGGAGCACTGAAGCTTTCTTT	CASYSGGSTEAFF
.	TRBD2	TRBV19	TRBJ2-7	TGTGCCAGTAGTTTAATGCCGGGGGGCTACGAGCAGTACTTC	CASSLMPGGYEQYF
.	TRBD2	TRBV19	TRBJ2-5	TGTGCCAGTAGTATTCTCCTAGCGGGATGGGAGACCCAGTACTTC	CASSILLAGWETQYF
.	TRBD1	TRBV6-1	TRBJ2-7	TGTGCCAGCAGTGTAGGTTCACAGGGGTCGGGCGAGCAGTACTTC	CASSVGSQGSGEQYF
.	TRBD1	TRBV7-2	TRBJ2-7	TGTGCCAGCAGACAGGGGGCAGGGTTGGGAAACGAGCAGTACTTC	CASRQGAGLGNEQYF
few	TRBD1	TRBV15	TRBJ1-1	TGTGCCACCAGCAGAGTCCTTGGTTTCGGGACAGGGGTGGGGGACACTGAAGCTTTCTTT	CATSRVLGFGTGVGDTEAFF
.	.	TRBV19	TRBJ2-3	TGTGCCAGTCCGGAGGGAGATGAGGGCACAGATACGCAGTATTTT	CASPEGDEGTDTQYF
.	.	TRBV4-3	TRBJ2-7	TGCGCCAGCAGCCCCGCCGACAGGGCGGGGTACGAGCAGTACTTC	CASSPADRAGYEQYF
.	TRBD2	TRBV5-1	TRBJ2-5	TGCGCCAGCTTCGGGGGGAATCAAGAGACCCAGTACTTC	CASFGGNQETQYF
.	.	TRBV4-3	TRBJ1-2	TGCGCCAGCAGCCAAGATGGTCGTGGCACCATCTATGGCTACACCTTC	CASSQDGRGTIYGYTF
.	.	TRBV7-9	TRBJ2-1	TGTGCCAGCAGCGCCGTAGGTCGGGACAATGAGCAGTTCTTC	CASSAVGRDNEQFF